This T cell receptor beta chain was documented in a study of cytomegalovirus exposure and HLA in healthy donors. Whole-study context: From donors who were HLA-typed, an early data release held 80 million to 95 million unique TCRs.

The study, taken as a whole, reports: CMV serostatus stood as the only immune exposure information on hand. The study recorded 150 to 200 TCR beta chains that were cytomegalovirus-associated. Further analysis was carried out later, and it showed several of the most significant clusters appearing linked to common viral pathogens.

About this clone itself: Antigen unknown.

The primer mix had 60 Vbeta and 13 Jbeta primers. Profiled with immunoSEQ multiplex PCR; TCRdb holds only in-frame clones, not every one. The data contain around 100,000 clones, 74% of them singletons. CDR1 is SGHRS and CDR2 is YFSETQ in the germline V gene. This CDR3 comprises 16 residues. The rearrangement uses TRBV5-1 and TRBJ2-5; 12 nucleotides agree with TRBD2. The assigned J gene may be wrong: the sequence end matches TRBJ2-7 better. The receptor was derived from a man aged 50 to 60 in good health and CMV-seropositive. The sample taken for sequencing was PBMCs. CDR3: CASRPGTSGRPYEQYF. CDR3 DNA: TGCGCCAGCAGGCCCGGGACTAGCGGGCGGCCCTACGAGCAGTACTTC.